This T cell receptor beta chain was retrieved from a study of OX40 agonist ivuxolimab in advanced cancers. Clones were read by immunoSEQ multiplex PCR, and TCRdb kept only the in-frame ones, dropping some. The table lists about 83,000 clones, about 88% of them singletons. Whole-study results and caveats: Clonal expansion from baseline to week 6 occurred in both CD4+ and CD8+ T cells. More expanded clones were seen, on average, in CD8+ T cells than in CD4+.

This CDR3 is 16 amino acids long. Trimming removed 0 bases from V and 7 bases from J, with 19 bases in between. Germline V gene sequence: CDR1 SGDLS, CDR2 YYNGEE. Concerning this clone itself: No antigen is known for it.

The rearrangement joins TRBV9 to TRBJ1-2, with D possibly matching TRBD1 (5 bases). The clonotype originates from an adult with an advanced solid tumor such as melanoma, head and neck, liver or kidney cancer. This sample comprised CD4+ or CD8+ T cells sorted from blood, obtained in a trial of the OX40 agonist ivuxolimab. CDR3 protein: CASSVGPGGAGAGYTF. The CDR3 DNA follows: TGTGCCAGCAGCGTAGGCCCGGGAGGGGCGGGAGCTGGCTACACCTTC.